This T cell receptor (beta chain) was captured by sequencing in a study of T cell clonality in common variable immunodeficiency. The study, taken as a whole, reports: Common variable immunodeficiency TCR beta sequences reportedly had fewer deletions and N-nucleotide insertions. Compared with controls, CVID subjects had fewer shared TCRbeta clones. CVID subjects had higher TCRbeta clonality than healthy controls, most marked in about a third.

Germline lookup yields CDR1 LNHDA and CDR2 SQIVND (reference sequence). The CDR3 is 17 residues long. After removal of 2 bases from V and 0 bases from J, the junction contained 7 bases not matched to a gene. Details on this clone: Its specificity is unknown. The sequenced fragment ends 3 residues before the CDR3 boundary, so the rest is inferred from the germline J gene.

Patients had low serum IgG, IgA and/or IgM and specific antibody deficiency. Generated by immunoSEQ multiplex PCR, the TCRdb table keeps only in-frame clones and is missing some. The listing contains about 7,800 clones. This TCR derives from a human donor with common variable immunodeficiency. V is TRBV19 and J is TRBJ2-3; TRBD1 matches at 8 bases. Sequenced material: peripheral blood mononuclear cells. CDR3 in amino acids: CASSIIGGQASTDTQYF. The covered CDR3 bases are TGTGCCAGTAGTATAATAGGGGGACAGGCAAGCACAGATACG.